This entry lists 9 T cell receptor beta chains sequenced from one sample in a study of molecular identifiers for immune sequencing clone quantification (dated by TCRdb to between 2017 and 2018). Library preparation used PCR. The instrument given in TCRdb is Illumina HiSeq 4000. TCRdb reran the public reads through fastp at Q25 and MiXCR, keeping productive beta chains. Identical CDR3 protein sequences are pooled into one entry, listed with their most common genes and DNA. Here the sample has about 640,000 distinct CDR3 sequences; just under 20% occur a single time. Together, the top ten hold 0.75% to 0.95% of the sample. Sequenced: naive CD8+ T cells from blood, with Jurkat cell RNA spiked in. The sample's cell subset or site label is to be understood as: FACS-sorted CD8+CD4-CCR7+CD45RA+ naive T cells. The receptors were sampled from a human donor in good health. Some libraries in this study had Jurkat cell RNA spiked in.

This clonotype came up a few times. The chain uses TRBV11-2 and TRBJ2-3, with 8 bases identical to TRBD2. Losses at the gene ends were 5 bases for V and 4 bases for J; bases not matched to a gene: 8. CDR1 is SGHAT, CDR2 FQNNGV, per germline. This CDR3 is 15 amino acids long. CDR3 in amino acids: CASSATSGSADTQYF. CDR3 sequence (DNA): TGTGCCAGCAGCGCAACGAGCGGGAGTGCAGATACGCAGTATTTT.

This clonotype showed up many times. The CDR3 region is CASSPTSSSRNEQYF. The CDR3 DNA is TGCGCCAGCAGCCCGACTAGCTCCTCTCGGAACGAGCAGTACTTC. The rearrangement links TRBV4-1 to TRBJ2-7; TRBD2 aligns across 7 bases. V trimming: 4 bases; J trimming: 5 bases; junction bases outside the gene matches: 11. Germline CDR1 reads MGHRA; CDR2 reads YSYEKL. The CDR3 has 15 residues.

The sample holds one count of this clonotype. A much more abundant neighbour one base away suggests this may be a read error. The chain recombines TRBV6-2 or TRBV6-3 with TRBJ2-3; 7 nucleotides line up with TRBD2. The CDR3 is 16 residues long. The V gene's germline CDR1 is MNHEY and CDR2 SVGEGT. The CDR3 sequence: CAGSYQGLDGTDTQYF. The CDR3 region has the DNA TGTGCCGGCAGTTACCAAGGACTAGATGGGACAGATACGCAGTATTTT.

J is TRBJ1-2 and V is TRBV4-3; TRBD1 agrees at 10 bases. The CDR3 loop spans 17 amino acids. With V trimmed by 1 base and J by 4 bases, 9 bases remained unmatched. Germline values: CDR1 LGHNA, CDR2 YSLEER. The CDR3 reads CASSQVGQGLSAYGYTF. DNA for the CDR3: TGCGCCAGCAGCCAAGTGGGACAGGGGCTGTCGGCCTATGGCTACACCTTC.

This clonotype showed up many times. Here the CDR3 reads CASSYFQADYEQYF. DNA for the CDR3: TGTGCCAGCAGTTACTTTCAGGCCGACTACGAGCAGTACTTC. The V call is TRBV6-5, the J call TRBJ2-7; D is uncertain. This CDR3 contains 14 residues. From germline, CDR1 is MNHEY and CDR2 SVGAGI. Trimming cost V 1 base and J 3 bases, with 10 bases left between them.

This clonotype has ten or more counts. The chain employs TRBV7-8 and TRBJ1-1; D unclear. The germline CDR1 and CDR2 sequences are SGHVS and FQNEAQ. V lost 0 bases to trimming and J lost 4 bases, with 6 bases between them. The CDR3 covers 13 residues. The CDR3 nucleotides read TGTGCCAGCAGCTTAGCCATAGGCACTGAAGCTTTCTTT. Protein sequence: CASSLAIGTEAFF.

The chain couples TRBV5-6 to TRBJ1-2; unclear D gene. The length of the CDR3 is 13 residues. Germline V gene lookup returns CDR1 SGHDT and CDR2 YYEEEE. Trimming cost V 0 bases and J 8 bases, with 11 bases left between them. The CDR3 loop is CASSLVGVGGYTF. The CDR3 DNA follows: TGTGCCAGCAGCTTGGTTGGGGTAGGCGGCTACACCTTC.

This clonotype has a count of ten or more. The J gene is TRBJ2-1, the V gene TRBV27; possibly TRBD1 for D (6 bases). This CDR3 is built from 14 residues. The germline V and J ends were trimmed by 6 bases and 4 bases, with 13 bases remaining between them. CDR1 is MNHEY, CDR2 SMNVEV, per germline (reference sequence). The CDR3 sequence: CASSQLGAYNEQFF. CDR3 nucleotides: TGTGCCAGCAGCCAACTGGGGGCATACAATGAGCAGTTCTTC.

A note on this clonotype: One base away lies a much larger clone, so this may be a sequencing read error. This likely comes from a read error, as the CDR3 has no conserved phenylalanine or tryptophan at its end. The V call is TRBV12-5, the J call TRBJ2-1; D uncertain. The CDR3 spans 13 residues. The germline V gene encodes CDR1 LGHNT and CDR2 FRNRAP. The germline V and J ends were trimmed by 8 bases and 8 bases, with 16 bases remaining between them. The CDR3 DNA sequence: TGTGCTAGTCAACCATGGGGTTTTGATGAGCAGTTCCTC. The encoded protein is CASQPWGFDEQFL.